Below, one T cell receptor (beta chain) is given with its context. In its sample, this clone was seen a few times. The antigen it recognizes is unknown. Base qualities are not recorded, but no much larger clone differs from it by a single base. Relative to germline, V is 1 base shorter and J is 5 bases shorter, with 18 bases between their ends. The CDR3 holds 16 amino acids from the cysteine to the phenylalanine. The DNA shown is the 48-base CDR3, in frame from base 1. The germline V gene sets CDR1 to LGHNA and CDR2 to YNFKEQ. The donors belonged to the validation cohort of over a hundred subjects, which was separate from the roughly 700-subject first cohort. This sample is part of a study of cytomegalovirus exposure and HLA in healthy donors listed by TCRdb under 2017. Regarding the study in general: According to a later analysis, the approximately 120 validation repertoires were produced on the same platform as the 666 repertoires of the first cohort. High-throughput TCR immunosequencing, statistical association of individual TCRs with disease status, and machine learning were combined to predict cytomegalovirus infection status. Besides the first cohort of about 730 subjects, a separate validation cohort made up of roughly 120 different subjects was used. The study was designed to test whether signatures of past pathogen exposure could be identified by cataloging public T cell receptors. What the work shows at the level of the full study, not this receptor alone: Most TCR sequences were seen in very few donors, while some public TCRs were found in many individuals. Cytomegalovirus status was reported to be diagnosed by the classifier with high specificity and sensitivity in both the original and validation cohorts. In vitro tests confirmed that a few of the cytomegalovirus-associated TCR beta chains recognize cytomegalovirus antigens. The validation cohort had no HLA typing available for a later analysis, so co-occurrence within that cohort was assessed over all 130 or so repertoires. A total of roughly 160 TCR beta chains were listed by the study as associated with cytomegalovirus. According to the authors, the approach could potentially be generalized to other disease states and immunological phenotypes. A later analysis found that TCRs clustered in the first cohort also tended to co-occur in the roughly 120 validation repertoires, with about 94% of cluster scores above 0.

The library relied on the immunoSEQ multiplex PCR assay. The study's processing was this. A statistical classification framework was developed to diagnose cytomegalovirus status using the catalog of TCR beta chain sequences. TCRdb's version of the immuneACCESS table is confined to in-frame rearrangements and falls short of the full clone set. An unresolved V gene accounts for under half of the shortfall where checked; the remainder is of unknown origin. That table furnishes V, J and clone size, whereas the DNA furnished D and trimming. For this sample there are 180,000 or so clones; around nine tenths appear just once. In total, the top ten clones hold roughly 6.6% of the sample.

The sample consisted of PBMCs. The receptor chain draws on TRBV4-2 and TRBJ2-7; TRBD1 is a weak D gene call, 5 bases matching. The clonotype originates from a young man in good health and CMV-seropositive. The CDR3 reads CASSQVGSRAGHEQYF. Here is the DNA: TGTGCCAGCAGCCAAGTCGGTTCCCGGGCAGGGCACGAGCAGTACTTC.